The 11 T cell receptor beta chains reported below all come from one sample, sequenced in a study of blood T cell repertoires in COVID-19. Generated by immunoSEQ multiplex PCR, the TCRdb table keeps only in-frame clones and is missing some. The sample carries under 250,000 clones, about 86% recorded once. Source material: peripheral blood. Receptors were obtained from a man aged 35-49 years with active or convalescent COVID-19.

CDR3 sequence reads: CASSSGLAGAEQYF. CDR3 bases: TGCGCCAGCAGCTCGGGACTAGCGGGAGCGGAGCAGTACTTC. The chain is built from TRBV5-1 and TRBJ2-7; 14 bases match TRBD2. The CDR3 is 14 residues long. CDR1 is SGHRS, CDR2 YFSETQ, per germline. With V trimmed by 3 bases and J by 7 bases, 3 bases remained unmatched.

The chain joins TRBV13 to TRBJ1-1, with D perhaps matching TRBD1 (5 bases). Trimming left V 5 bases short and J 1 base short, with 14 bases between. CDR3 length: 15 residues. Germline V gene data show CDR1 as PRHDT and CDR2 as FYEKMQ (reference sequence). This chain's CDR3 is CASSVPGHPNTEAFF. The CDR3 nucleotides read TGTGCCAGCAGCGTCCCAGGACACCCGAACACTGAAGCTTTCTTT.

The V and J genes are TRBV7-2 and TRBJ1-5, with 9 bases aligning to TRBD1. Germline V lookup: CDR1 SGHTA, CDR2 FQGNSA. The CDR3 runs to 15 residues. Germline trimming cut 4 bases from V and 6 bases from J; bases unmatched to any gene: 7. The CDR3 loop is CASSSGTGLGQPQHF. CDR3 coding DNA: TGTGCCAGCAGCTCAGGGACAGGGCTGGGTCAGCCCCAGCATTTT.

On this clone: One end of the junction does not line up with germline, which may come from a read error. The chain carries TRBV7-9 and TRBJ1-6; D is uncertain. CDR1 and CDR2 from the germline V gene are SEHNR and FQNEAQ (reference sequence). This CDR3 spans 14 amino acids. The CDR3 nucleotides are TGTGCCAGCAGCTTAGTTGTCGGTAATGCACCCCTCCACTTT. Amino acid sequence: CASSLVVGNAPLHF.

The chain uses TRBV10-1 and TRBJ1-5, with a weak D call TRBD1 (6 bases). The CDR3 spans 18 residues. Germline V gene data show CDR1 as WNHNN and CDR2 as SYGVQD (reference sequence). V gave up 0 bases and J gave up 5 bases, with 20 bases separating them. Written as DNA, the CDR3 is TGCGCCAGCAGTGAGTCGACCGGGACACTTAAGGAGGATCAGCCCCAGCATTTT. It translates to CASSESTGTLKEDQPQHF.

The rearrangement uses TRBV6-5 and TRBJ2-5, with 8 bases that match TRBD1. The CDR3 is made up of 14 amino acids. Germline-derived CDR1 and CDR2 are MNHEY and SVGAGI. J lost 3 bases, V lost 4 bases, and 4 bases had no gene match. The CDR3 region is CASSSGTGEETQYF. The DNA of the CDR3 is TGTGCCAGCAGTTCCGGGACAGGTGAAGAGACCCAGTACTTC.

This chain links TRBV19 with TRBJ2-5; D call uncertain. This CDR3 comprises 14 residues. Germline-derived CDR1 and CDR2 are LNHDA and SQIVND (reference sequence). Trimming shortened V by 4 bases and J by 1 base, and 10 bases separated the two germline ends. The CDR3 region is CASSTELTQETQYF. CDR3 bases: TGTGCCAGTAGTACAGAACTAACCCAAGAGACCCAGTACTTC.

This chain links TRBV5-4 with TRBJ2-5; no firm D call. The CDR3 is 13 residues long. V lost 4 bases and J lost 4, with 11 bases in between. CDR1 and CDR2 (germline): SGHNT, YYREEE (reference sequence). As DNA, the CDR3 is TGTGCCAGCAGCCCTAGATTGGGAGAGACCCAGTACTTC. Its translation is CASSPRLGETQYF.

The CDR3 protein is CASSLRQAAYEQYF. As DNA, the CDR3 is TGTGCCAGCAGCCTTAGACAGGCGGCCTACGAGCAGTACTTC. The chain has TRBV7-2 and TRBJ2-7; tentative D call: TRBD1 (6 bases). Deletions cut 5 bases from V and 2 bases from J, with 13 bases between. This CDR3 is built from 14 residues. Looked up from germline, CDR1 is SGHTA and CDR2 is FQGNSA.

The rearrangement joins TRBV7-9 to TRBJ1-2; D might be TRBD1 (5 bases). The CDR3 length is 14 residues. Germline CDR1 reads SEHNR; CDR2 reads FQNEAQ (reference sequence). V was shortened by 4 bases and J by 8 bases, with 17 bases between the two germline ends. The CDR3, as DNA: TGTGCCAGCAGCTCGACGGGGGGGTCGGGCGGCTACACCTTC. This gives the protein CASSSTGGSGGYTF. Full variable domain (rest looked up from reference TRBV7-9 and TRBJ1-2): DTGVSQNPRHKITKRGQNVTFRCDPISEHNRLYWYRQTLGQGPEFLTYFQNEAQLEKSRLLSDRFSAERPKGSFSTLEIQRTEQGDSAMYLCASSSTGGSGGYTFGSGTRLTVV.

This sequence joins TRBV6-6 and TRBJ2-7; TRBD2 agrees at 8 bases. V lost 2 bases and J lost 2; bases outside the gene matches: 2. Looked up from germline, CDR1 is MNHNY and CDR2 is SVGAGI (reference sequence). This CDR3 spans 14 amino acids. The CDR3 protein is CASSYEAGAYEQYF. DNA for the CDR3: TGTGCCAGCAGTTACGAAGCGGGAGCCTACGAGCAGTACTTC.